This T cell receptor beta chain is drawn from a study of T cells in Graves' hyperthyroidism and ophthalmopathy. Across the study: The blood sample was taken at first diagnosis, before treatment began. Whole-study findings and limits: Within blood appeared most thyroid clonotypes that had expanded above 0.001. Prediction of ophthalmopathy progression came a median about 6 months pre-onset.

The CDR3 has 13 residues. Germline V gene data show CDR1 as SGHRS and CDR2 as YFSETQ. Between the trimmed V and J ends, which lost 4 bases and 8 bases, there was a span of 13 bases. Details on this clonotype: Its target is not known.

What was amplified from RNA transcripts were TCR beta CDR3 regions. The HTBI primer set drove a first-round RT-PCR of the TCR CDR3. TCRdb re-called the multiplex PCR reads with MiXCR, one entry per CDR3 protein. Seen here are fewer than 400,000 distinct CDR3 sequences, around 16% observed once, and the top ten hold around 33%. Investigators excluded patients with uncontrolled infection, other autoimmune disease, pregnancy or lactation. The receptor was derived from a young man with Graves' hyperthyroidism. The sample comprised blood. V is TRBV5-1 and J is TRBJ2-1; D is possibly TRBD2 (6 bases). The CDR3 region has the DNA TGCGCCAGCAGCCCTGTAGGGGAGGATGAGCAGTTCTTC. This gives the protein CASSPVGEDEQFF.